The sequence of this T cell receptor beta chain was determined in a study of cytomegalovirus exposure and HLA in healthy donors. Turning to this clone: Its target is not known.

Study-level results: For most TCR sequences rarity was the rule, although some public TCRs occurred in many donors. It emerged from a later analysis that several of the most significant clusters appeared to be linked to common viral pathogens.

The primer mix had 60 Vbeta and 13 Jbeta primers. Per the authors' pipeline: Unique TCR beta chains totaled some 80 million in a later count, with approximately 10 million of them shared. Using immunoSEQ multiplex PCR, the repertoire was profiled, and TCRdb retains in-frame clones only, with some absent. For V, J and clone size, that table is used; D and trimming come from the DNA. The sample shows 150,000 to 200,000 clones, approximately 79% of them seen only once. The sample comprised PBMCs. The sequence was collected from a woman younger than 45 in good health and CMV-seropositive.

The CDR3 bases are TGTGCCAGCAGTTATGGAACAGGGGGCTCTGAAGCTTTCTTT. Protein product: CASSYGTGGSEAFF. This chain links TRBV6-5 with TRBJ1-1, with 9 bases identical to TRBD1. This CDR3 is built from 14 residues. Looked up from germline, CDR1 is MNHEY and CDR2 is SVGAGI. V was clipped by 3 bases and J by 6 bases; unmatched bases: 5.